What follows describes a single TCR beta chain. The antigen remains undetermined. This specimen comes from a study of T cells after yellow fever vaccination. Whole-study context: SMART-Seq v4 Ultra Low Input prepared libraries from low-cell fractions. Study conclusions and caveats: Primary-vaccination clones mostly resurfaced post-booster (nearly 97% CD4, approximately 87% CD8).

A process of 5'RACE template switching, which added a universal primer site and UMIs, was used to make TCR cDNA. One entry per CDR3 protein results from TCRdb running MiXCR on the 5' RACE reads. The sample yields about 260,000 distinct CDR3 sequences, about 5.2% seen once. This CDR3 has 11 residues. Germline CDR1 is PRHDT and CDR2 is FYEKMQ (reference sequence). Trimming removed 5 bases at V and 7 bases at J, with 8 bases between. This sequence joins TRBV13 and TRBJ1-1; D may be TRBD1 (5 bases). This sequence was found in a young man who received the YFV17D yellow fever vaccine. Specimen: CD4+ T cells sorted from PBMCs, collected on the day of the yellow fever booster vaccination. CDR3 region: CASSHRFEAFF. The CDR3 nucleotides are TGTGCCAGCAGCCACAGGTTTGAAGCTTTCTTT.